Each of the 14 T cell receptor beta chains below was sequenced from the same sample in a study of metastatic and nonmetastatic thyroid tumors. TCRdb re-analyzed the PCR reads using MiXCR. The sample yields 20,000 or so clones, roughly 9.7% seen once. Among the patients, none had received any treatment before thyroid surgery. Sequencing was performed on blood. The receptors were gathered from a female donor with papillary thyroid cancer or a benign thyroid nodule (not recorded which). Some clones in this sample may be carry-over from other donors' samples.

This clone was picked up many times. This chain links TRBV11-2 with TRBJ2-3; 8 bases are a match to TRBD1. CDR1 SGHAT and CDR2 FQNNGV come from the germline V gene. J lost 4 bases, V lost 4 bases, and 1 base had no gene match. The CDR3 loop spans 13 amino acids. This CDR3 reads CASSSQGADTQYF. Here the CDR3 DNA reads TGTGCCAGCAGCTCACAGGGGGCAGATACGCAGTATTTT.

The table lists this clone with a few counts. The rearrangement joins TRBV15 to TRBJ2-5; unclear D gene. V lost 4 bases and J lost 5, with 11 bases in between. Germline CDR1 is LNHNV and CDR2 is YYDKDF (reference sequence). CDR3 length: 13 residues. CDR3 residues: CATSIHAGETQYF. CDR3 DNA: TGTGCCACCAGCATCCACGCCGGGGAGACCCAGTACTTC.

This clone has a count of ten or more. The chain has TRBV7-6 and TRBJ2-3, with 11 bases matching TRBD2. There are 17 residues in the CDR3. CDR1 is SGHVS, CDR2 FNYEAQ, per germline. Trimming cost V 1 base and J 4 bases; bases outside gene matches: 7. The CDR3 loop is CASSLGTSGSRADTQYF. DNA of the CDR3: TGTGCCAGCAGCTTAGGCACTAGCGGGAGTAGGGCAGATACGCAGTATTTT.

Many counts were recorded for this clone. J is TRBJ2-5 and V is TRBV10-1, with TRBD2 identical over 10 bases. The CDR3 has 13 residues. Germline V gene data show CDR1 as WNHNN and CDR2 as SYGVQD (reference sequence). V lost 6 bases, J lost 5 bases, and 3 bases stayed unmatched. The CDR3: CASREAGGETQYF. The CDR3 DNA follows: TGCGCCAGCAGGGAAGCGGGAGGGGAGACCCAGTACTTC.

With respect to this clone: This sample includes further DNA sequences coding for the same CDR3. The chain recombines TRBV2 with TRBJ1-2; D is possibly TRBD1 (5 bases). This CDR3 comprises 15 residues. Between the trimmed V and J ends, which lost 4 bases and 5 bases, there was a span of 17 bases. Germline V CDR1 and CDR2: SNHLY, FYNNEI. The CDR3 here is CASSGQGAGNYGYTF. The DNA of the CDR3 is TGTGCCAGCAGTGGTCAGGGCGCTGGGAATTATGGCTACACCTTC. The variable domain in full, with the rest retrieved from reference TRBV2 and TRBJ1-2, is EPEVTQTPSHQVTQMGQEVILRCVPISNHLYFYWYRQILGQKVEFLVSFYNNEISEKSEIFDDQFSVERPDGSNFTLKIRSTKLEDSAMYFCASSGQGAGNYGYTFGSGTRLTVV.

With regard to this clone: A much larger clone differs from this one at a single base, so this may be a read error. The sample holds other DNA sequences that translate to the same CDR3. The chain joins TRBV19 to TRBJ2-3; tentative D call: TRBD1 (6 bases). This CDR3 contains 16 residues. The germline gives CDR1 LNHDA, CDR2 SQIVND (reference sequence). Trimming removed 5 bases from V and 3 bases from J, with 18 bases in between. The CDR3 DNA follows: TGTGCCAGTAGTGGACAACTTAGGGGGATAACAGATACGCAGTATTTT. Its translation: CASSGQLRGITDTQYF.

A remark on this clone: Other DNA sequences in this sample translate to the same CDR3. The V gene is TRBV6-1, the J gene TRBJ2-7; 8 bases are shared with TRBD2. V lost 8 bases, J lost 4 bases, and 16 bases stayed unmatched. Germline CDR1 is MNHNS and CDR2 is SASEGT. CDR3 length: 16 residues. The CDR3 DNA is TGTGCCAGCCTAGGTGGACTAGCCCTTTACTCTTACGAGCAGTACTTC. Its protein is CASLGGLALYSYEQYF.

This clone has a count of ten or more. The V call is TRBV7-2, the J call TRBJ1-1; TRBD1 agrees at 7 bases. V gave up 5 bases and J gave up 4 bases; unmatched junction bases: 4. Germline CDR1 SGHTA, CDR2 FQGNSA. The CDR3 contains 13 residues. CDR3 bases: TGTGCCAGCAGCGTAACAGGGGCCACTGAAGCTTTCTTT. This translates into CASSVTGATEAFF.

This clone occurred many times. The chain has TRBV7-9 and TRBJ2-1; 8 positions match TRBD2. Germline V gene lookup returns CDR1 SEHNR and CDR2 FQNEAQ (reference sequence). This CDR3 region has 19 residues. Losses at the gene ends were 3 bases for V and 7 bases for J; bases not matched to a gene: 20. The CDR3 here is CASSFGFKRERRRSNEQFF. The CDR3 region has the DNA TGTGCCAGCAGCTTCGGGTTCAAGCGGGAGAGAAGGAGGTCTAATGAGCAGTTCTTC.

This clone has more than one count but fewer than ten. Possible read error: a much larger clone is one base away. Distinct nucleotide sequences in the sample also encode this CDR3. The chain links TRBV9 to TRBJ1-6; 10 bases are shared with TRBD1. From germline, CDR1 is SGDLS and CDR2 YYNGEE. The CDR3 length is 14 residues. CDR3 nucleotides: TGCGCCAGCAGCGCCGGACAGGGGGGATCACCCCTCCACTTT. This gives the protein CASSAGQGGSPLHF. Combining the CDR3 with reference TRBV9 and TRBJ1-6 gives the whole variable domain DSGVTQTPKHLITATGQRVTLRCSPRSGDLSVYWYQQSLDQGLQFLIQYYNGEERAKGNILERFSAQQFPDLHSELNLSSLELGDSALYFCASSAGQGGSPLHFGNGTRLTVT.

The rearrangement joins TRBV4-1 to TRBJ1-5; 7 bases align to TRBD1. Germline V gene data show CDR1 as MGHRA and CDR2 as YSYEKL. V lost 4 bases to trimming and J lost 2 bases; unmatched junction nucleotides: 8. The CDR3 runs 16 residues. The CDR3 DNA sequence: TGCGCCAGCAGCCTGACCGGGACAGTGGGCAATCAGCCCCAGCATTTT. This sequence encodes CASSLTGTVGNQPQHF.

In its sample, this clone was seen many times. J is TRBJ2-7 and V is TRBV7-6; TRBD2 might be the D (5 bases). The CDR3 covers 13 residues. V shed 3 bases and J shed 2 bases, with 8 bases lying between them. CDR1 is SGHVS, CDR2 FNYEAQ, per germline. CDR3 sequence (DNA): TGTGCCAGCAGCTTTCCGGGGACCTACGAGCAGTACTTC. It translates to CASSFPGTYEQYF.

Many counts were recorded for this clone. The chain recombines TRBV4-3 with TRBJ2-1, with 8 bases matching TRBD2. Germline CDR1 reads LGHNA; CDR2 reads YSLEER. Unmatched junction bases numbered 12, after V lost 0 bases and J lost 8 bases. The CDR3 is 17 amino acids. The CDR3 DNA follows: TGCGCCAGCAGCCAAGAATCGTTGCCTAGCGGGTTCTATGAGCAGTTCTTC. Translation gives CASSQESLPSGFYEQFF.

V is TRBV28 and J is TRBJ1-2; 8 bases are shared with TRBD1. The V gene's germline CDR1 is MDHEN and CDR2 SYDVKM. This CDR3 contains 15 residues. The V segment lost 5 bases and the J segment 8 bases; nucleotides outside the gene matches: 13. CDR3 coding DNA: TGTGCCAGCAGTAAAGCATCAGACAGGGGTGGAGGCTACACCTTC. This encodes CASSKASDRGGGYTF.